Below are 20 T cell receptor beta chains sequenced from a single sample in a study of Ad26.COV2.S vaccination and SARS-CoV-2 variants. Treatment in this sample: some 20 received Ad26.COV2.S at low or high dose, single or two shots; about 5 received placebo; per-sample allocation not given. Day 63 after the first injection of vaccine or placebo was the sampling time. Only in-frame clones appear in the TCRdb table, and some are missing; sequencing was by immunoSEQ multiplex PCR. This sample has 300,000 to 350,000 clones, with approximately 90% found just once. The specimen comprised peripheral blood, sampled in a trial of Ad26.COV2.S vaccine versus placebo. The receptors shown here come from a person aged 18-60 years who received the Ad26.COV2.S COVID-19 vaccine or a placebo.

The chain combines TRBV7-6 with TRBJ2-3; 7 bases line up with TRBD1. The CDR3 is 16 amino acids. Looked up from germline, CDR1 is SGHVS and CDR2 is FNYEAQ. With 2 bases clipped from V and 1 base from J, the junction kept 6 bases outside the gene matches. The CDR3 coding sequence is TGTGCCAGCAGCTTACAAAGGGGGCTAGGCACAGATACGCAGTATTTT. It translates to CASSLQRGLGTDTQYF.

This rearrangement joins TRBV29-1 to TRBJ1-2; D gene uncertain. The CDR3 has 12 amino acids. Trimming left V 1 base short and J 10 bases short, with 13 bases between. Germline V CDR1 and CDR2: SQVTM, ANQGSEA. The CDR3 nucleotides are TGCAGCGTTGAAGTAGGGCTCTGGGACTACACCTTC. Translating it yields CSVEVGLWDYTF.

The rearrangement uses TRBV4-1 and TRBJ2-1; D is unresolved. In germline, CDR1 is MGHRA, CDR2 YSYEKL. The CDR3 contains 17 residues. The V end was cut by 0 bases, the J end by 4 bases, with 16 bases between. The DNA of the CDR3 is TGCGCCAGCAGCCAAGAGAAGCCGAAGCGCCGATACAATGAGCAGTTCTTC. This gives the protein CASSQEKPKRRYNEQFF.

The rearrangement links TRBV27 to TRBJ2-7; perhaps TRBD1 as D (5 bases). Germline V CDR1 and CDR2: MNHEY, SMNVEV (reference sequence). The length of the CDR3 is 14 residues. The V end lost 7 bases, the J end lost 6 bases, and 19 bases lay between the germline ends. CDR3 in DNA: TGTGCCAGCAACCGACAGCCTTCGTCTTCCGAGCAGTACTTC. Translated: CASNRQPSSSEQYF.

This clone was seen a few times. Within the sample, other DNA sequences also encode this same CDR3. J is TRBJ1-5 and V is TRBV6-5; 10 bases are a match to TRBD1. The trim removed 6 bases at V and 0 bases at J, leaving 2 bases unmatched. The CDR3 length is 15 residues. Germline V gives CDR1 MNHEY, CDR2 SVGAGI. The CDR3 DNA sequence: TGTGCCAGCAGCCGGGACAGGGGTAGCAATCAGCCCCAGCATTTT. Amino acid sequence: CASSRDRGSNQPQHF.

This clone has just a few counts. The rearrangement joins TRBV19 to TRBJ1-1; D gene unclear. The length of the CDR3 is 8 residues. The V gene's germline CDR1 is LNHDA and CDR2 SQIVND (reference sequence). The CDR3 region has the DNA TGTGCTCACACTGAAGCTTTCTTT. The encoded protein is CAHTEAFF.

The rearrangement links TRBV14 to TRBJ2-1, with a possible D match to TRBD2 (5 bases). The CDR3 spans 13 residues. V was trimmed by 4 bases and J by 5 bases, leaving 9 bases between them. Germline CDR1 reads SGHDN; CDR2 reads FVKESK. CDR3 sequence (DNA): TGTGCCAGCAGCCGCGGGTTGAACAATGAGCAGTTCTTC. It encodes CASSRGLNNEQFF.

The rearrangement uses TRBV18 and TRBJ2-1; maybe TRBD1 (6 bases). CDR3 length: 15 residues. V was cut by 3 bases and J by 4 bases, with 13 bases left in between. Germline assignment: CDR1 KGHSH and CDR2 LQKENI. The CDR3 spells CASSPAGVAYNEQFF. The CDR3 nucleotides are TGTGCCAGCTCACCGGCAGGGGTCGCTTACAATGAGCAGTTCTTC.

The chain joins TRBV5-1 to TRBJ2-3; the D gene could be TRBD1 or TRBD2 (5 bases each). Germline V gives CDR1 SGHRS, CDR2 YFSETQ. Trimming shortened V by 2 bases and J by 0 bases, and 13 bases separated the two germline ends. The CDR3 runs to 16 residues. The CDR3 nucleotides read TGCGCCAGCAGCTTAGGGGACCGTACCAGCACAGATACGCAGTATTTT. Its protein product is CASSLGDRTSTDTQYF.

The J gene is TRBJ1-5, the V gene TRBV19; D is uncertain. Germline lookup yields CDR1 LNHDA and CDR2 SQIVND (reference sequence). The V and J ends lost 5 bases and 0 bases respectively, with 11 bases between them. This CDR3 region has 15 residues. The CDR3 protein is CASSRGPLSNQPQHF. The DNA of the CDR3 is TGTGCCAGTAGTCGAGGGCCCCTTAGCAATCAGCCCCAGCATTTT. The full variable domain, completed using reference TRBV19 and TRBJ1-5, is DGGITQSPKYLFRKEGQNVTLSCEQNLNHDAMYWYRQDPGQGLRLIYYSQIVNDFQKGDIAEGYSVSREKKESFPLTVTSAQKNPTAFYLCASSRGPLSNQPQHFGDGTRLSIL.

The rearrangement uses TRBV9 and TRBJ2-5; maybe TRBD2 (6 bases). Germline CDR1 and CDR2: SGDLS and YYNGEE. Trimming pared 4 bases from V and 2 bases from J, leaving 12 bases between. This CDR3 spans 14 amino acids. This chain's CDR3 is CASSSRGIQETQYF. DNA of the CDR3: TGTGCCAGCAGCTCCCGGGGGATACAAGAGACCCAGTACTTC.

The chain recombines TRBV2 with TRBJ2-7; weak D call: TRBD1 (5 bases). Germline V gives CDR1 SNHLY, CDR2 FYNNEI. This CDR3 contains 15 residues. Between the trimmed V and J ends, which lost 0 bases and 4 bases, there was a span of 13 bases. The CDR3 sequence: CASSEAKGAQYEQYF. CDR3 DNA sequence: TGTGCCAGCAGTGAAGCCAAAGGGGCACAGTACGAGCAGTACTTC.

The V and J genes are TRBV19 and TRBJ1-1, with 8 bases aligning to TRBD1. Germline V gene sequence: CDR1 LNHDA, CDR2 SQIVND (reference sequence). Trimming at V came to 5 bases and at J to 1 base, leaving 6 bases not matched to a gene. The CDR3 loop spans 15 amino acids. The CDR3 sequence: CASSPFGQGNTEAFF. The CDR3 bases are TGTGCCAGTAGTCCGTTCGGACAGGGGAACACTGAAGCTTTCTTT. Combining the CDR3 with reference TRBV19 and TRBJ1-1 gives the whole variable domain DGGITQSPKYLFRKEGQNVTLSCEQNLNHDAMYWYRQDPGQGLRLIYYSQIVNDFQKGDIAEGYSVSREKKESFPLTVTSAQKNPTAFYLCASSPFGQGNTEAFFGQGTRLTVV.

The chain links TRBV5-1 to TRBJ1-5; D possibly corresponds to TRBD1 (5 bases). Trimming stripped 4 bases from V and 6 bases from J, with 14 bases between. CDR1 and CDR2 from the germline V gene are SGHRS and YFSETQ. CDR3 length: 14 amino acids. The DNA for the CDR3 is TGCGCCAGCAGCGTGGGACCGTGGGCTCAGCCCCAGCATTTT. This translates into CASSVGPWAQPQHF.

Only a few counts were recorded for this clone. The rearrangement uses TRBV2 and TRBJ2-3, with D possibly matching TRBD2 (6 bases). This CDR3 has 13 amino acids. Germline values: CDR1 SNHLY, CDR2 FYNNEI. Trimming took off 6 bases at V and 2 bases at J, with 9 bases between the two ends. CDR3 sequence reads: CASRVDYTDTQYF. In nucleotides, the CDR3 is TGTGCCAGCAGGGTGGACTACACAGATACGCAGTATTTT.

V usage is TRBV29-1 and J usage is TRBJ2-1; unclear D gene. Trimming removed 6 bases from V and 4 bases from J, with 13 bases in between. Per the germline V gene, CDR1 is SQVTM and CDR2 is ANQGSEA. The CDR3 has 13 residues. The CDR3 nucleotides are TGCAGCGTACCAGCTACCGGTTACAATGAGCAGTTCTTC. Its protein is CSVPATGYNEQFF.

The gene calls are TRBV4-3 and TRBJ1-1; D might be TRBD1 (6 bases). Trimming left V 3 bases short and J 6 bases short, with 11 bases between. The CDR3 loop spans 13 amino acids. CDR1 is LGHNA, CDR2 YSLEER, per germline. CDR3 DNA sequence: TGCGCCAGCAGCCAGTCTACAGGGTCTGAAGCTTTCTTT. Its protein product is CASSQSTGSEAFF.

The genes are TRBV7-2 and TRBJ2-3; D might be TRBD2 (6 bases). The CDR3 sequence is 14 residues long. The germline V and J ends were trimmed by 5 bases and 6 bases, with 15 bases remaining between them. Germline CDR1 reads SGHTA; CDR2 reads FQGNSA. The DNA of the CDR3 is TGTGCCAGCAGCCTGGGACTCCGTGGGGATACGCAGTATTTT. It yields the protein CASSLGLRGDTQYF. The full variable domain, rest sourced from reference TRBV7-2 and TRBJ2-3, is GAGVSQSPSNKVTEKGKDVELRCDPISGHTALYWYRQSLGQGLEFLIYFQGNSAPDKSGLPSDRFSAERTGGSVSTLTIQRTQQEDSAVYLCASSLGLRGDTQYFGPGTRLTVL.

The rearrangement joins TRBV4-1 to TRBJ1-5; TRBD1 is a possible D gene (5 bases). Between the trimmed V and J ends, which lost 1 base and 7 bases, there was a span of 14 bases. Germline V gene data show CDR1 as MGHRA and CDR2 as YSYEKL. CDR3 size: 15 residues. CDR3 DNA: TGCGCCAGCAGCCAAGTAGCGGGGGTCAGGCAGCCCCAGCATTTT. It specifies CASSQVAGVRQPQHF.

V and J are TRBV30 and TRBJ1-2; D call uncertain. The CDR3 extends over 12 amino acids. Trimming took 5 bases from V and 6 from J, leaving 13 bases between them. Germline V lookup: CDR1 GTSNPN, CDR2 SVGIG (reference sequence). Here the CDR3 reads CAWGYTANGYTF. The CDR3 DNA reads as TGTGCCTGGGGGTACACAGCAAATGGCTACACCTTC.